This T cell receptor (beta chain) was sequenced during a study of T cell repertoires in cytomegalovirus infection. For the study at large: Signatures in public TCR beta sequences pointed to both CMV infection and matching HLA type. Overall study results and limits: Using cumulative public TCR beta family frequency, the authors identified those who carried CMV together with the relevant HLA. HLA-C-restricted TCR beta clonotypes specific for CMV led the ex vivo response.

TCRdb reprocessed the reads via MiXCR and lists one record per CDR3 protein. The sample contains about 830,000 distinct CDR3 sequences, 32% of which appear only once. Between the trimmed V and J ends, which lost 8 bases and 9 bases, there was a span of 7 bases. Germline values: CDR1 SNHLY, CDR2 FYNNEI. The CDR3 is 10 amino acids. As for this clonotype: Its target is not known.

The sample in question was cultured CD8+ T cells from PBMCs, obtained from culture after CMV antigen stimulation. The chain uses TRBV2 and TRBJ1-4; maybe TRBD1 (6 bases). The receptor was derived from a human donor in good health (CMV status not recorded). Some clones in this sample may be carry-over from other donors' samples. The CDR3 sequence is CASQGKKLFF. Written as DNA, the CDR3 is TGTGCCAGCCAGGGGAAAAAACTGTTTTTT.